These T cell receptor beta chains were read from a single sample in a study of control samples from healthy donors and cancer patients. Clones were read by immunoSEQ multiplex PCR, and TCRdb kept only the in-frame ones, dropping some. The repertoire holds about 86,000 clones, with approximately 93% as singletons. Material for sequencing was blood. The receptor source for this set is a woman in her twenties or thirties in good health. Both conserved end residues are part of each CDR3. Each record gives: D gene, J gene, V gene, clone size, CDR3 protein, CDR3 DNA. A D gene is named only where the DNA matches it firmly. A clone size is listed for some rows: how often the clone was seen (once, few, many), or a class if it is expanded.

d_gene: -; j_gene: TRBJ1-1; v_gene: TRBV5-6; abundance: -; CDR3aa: CASSLGHANTEAFF; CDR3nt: TGTGCCAGCAGCTTAGGTCACGCGAACACTGAAGCTTTCTTT
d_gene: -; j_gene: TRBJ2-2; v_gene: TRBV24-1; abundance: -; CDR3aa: CATSDPGYRNTGELFF; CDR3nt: TGTGCCACCAGTGACCCAGGGTATCGGAACACCGGGGAGCTGTTTTTT
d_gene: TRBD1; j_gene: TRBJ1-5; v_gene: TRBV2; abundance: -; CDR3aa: CASSESPTGNQPQHF; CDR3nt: TGTGCCAGCAGTGAATCCCCGACAGGGAATCAGCCCCAGCATTTT
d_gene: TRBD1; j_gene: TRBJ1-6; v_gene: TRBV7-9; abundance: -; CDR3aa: CASSRDRGTSYNSPLHF; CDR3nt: TGTGCCAGCAGCCGGGACAGGGGTACATCCTATAATTCACCCCTCCACTTT
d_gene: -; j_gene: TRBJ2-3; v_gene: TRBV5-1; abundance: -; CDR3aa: CASSLGRRVTDTQYF; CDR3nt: TGCGCCAGCAGCTTGGGCCGACGGGTCACAGATACGCAGTATTTT
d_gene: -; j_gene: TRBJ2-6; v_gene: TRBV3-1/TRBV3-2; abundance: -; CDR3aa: CASSHSGANVLTF; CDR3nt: TGTGCCAGCAGCCACTCTGGGGCCAACGTCCTGACTTTC
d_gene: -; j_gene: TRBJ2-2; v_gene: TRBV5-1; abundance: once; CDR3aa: CASEGQNYNGELFF; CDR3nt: TGCGCCAGCGAAGGACAGAATTATAACGGGGAGCTGTTTTTT
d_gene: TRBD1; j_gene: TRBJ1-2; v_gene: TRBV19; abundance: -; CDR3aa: CASSIWGQGLYGYTF; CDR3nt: TGTGCCAGTAGTATTTGGGGACAGGGACTCTATGGCTACACCTTC
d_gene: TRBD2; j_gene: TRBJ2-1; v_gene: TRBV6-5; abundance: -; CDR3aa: CASSYASGGSDEQFF; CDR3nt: TGTGCCAGCAGTTACGCTAGCGGGGGGTCGGATGAGCAGTTCTTC
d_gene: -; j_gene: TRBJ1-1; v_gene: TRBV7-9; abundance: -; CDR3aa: CASSFWVSMNTEAFF; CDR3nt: TGTGCCAGCAGCTTTTGGGTCTCCATGAACACTGAAGCTTTCTTT
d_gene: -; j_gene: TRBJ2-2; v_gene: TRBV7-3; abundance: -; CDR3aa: CASSPGGGANTGELFF; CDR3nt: TGTGCCAGCAGCCCAGGTGGGGGAGCGAACACCGGGGAGCTGTTTTTT
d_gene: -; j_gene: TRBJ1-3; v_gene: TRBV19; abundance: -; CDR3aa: CASSRQLSGNTIYF; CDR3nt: TGTGCCAGTAGTAGACAGCTCTCTGGAAACACCATATATTTT
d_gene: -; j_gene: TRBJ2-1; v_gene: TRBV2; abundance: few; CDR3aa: CASSARDMYNEQFF; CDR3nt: TGTGCCAGCAGTGCCCGGGACATGTACAATGAGCAGTTCTTC
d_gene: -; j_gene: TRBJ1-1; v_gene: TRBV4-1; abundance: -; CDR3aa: CASSQVQARNTEAFF; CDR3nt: TGCGCCAGCAGCCAAGTTCAGGCGAGGAACACTGAAGCTTTCTTT
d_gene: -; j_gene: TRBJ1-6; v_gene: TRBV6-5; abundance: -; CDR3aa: CASRAGSSPLHF; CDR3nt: TGTGCCAGCAGGGCAGGGAGTTCACCCCTCCACTTT
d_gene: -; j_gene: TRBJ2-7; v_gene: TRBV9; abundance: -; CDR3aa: CASSPRSGPGEQYF; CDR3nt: TGTGCCAGCAGCCCCAGATCCGGACCCGGTGAGCAGTACTTC
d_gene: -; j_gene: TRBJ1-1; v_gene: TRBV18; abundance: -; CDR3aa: CASSPGAGVTEAFF; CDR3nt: TGTGCCAGCTCACCTGGGGCAGGGGTTACTGAAGCTTTCTTT
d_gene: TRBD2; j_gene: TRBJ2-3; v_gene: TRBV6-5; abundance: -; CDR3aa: CASSLTSGRNTQYF; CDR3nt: TGTGCCAGCAGTTTGACTAGCGGGAGGAATACGCAGTATTTT
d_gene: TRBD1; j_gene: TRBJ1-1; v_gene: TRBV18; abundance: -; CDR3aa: CASSGQGANTEAFF; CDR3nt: TGTGCCAGCTCAGGACAGGGTGCGAACACTGAAGCTTTCTTT
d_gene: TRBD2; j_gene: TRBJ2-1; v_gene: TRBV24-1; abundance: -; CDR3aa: CATSDLSGGGNEQFF; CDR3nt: TGTGCCACCAGTGATCTTAGCGGGGGTGGCAATGAGCAGTTCTTC
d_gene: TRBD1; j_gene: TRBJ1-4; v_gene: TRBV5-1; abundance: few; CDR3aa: CASSLGDSPNEKLFF; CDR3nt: TGCGCCAGCAGCTTGGGGGACAGCCCTAATGAAAAACTGTTTTTT
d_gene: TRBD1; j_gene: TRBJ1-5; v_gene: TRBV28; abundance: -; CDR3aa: CASSPQGGGIYQPQHF; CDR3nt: TGTGCCAGCAGCCCGCAGGGGGGAGGGATATATCAGCCCCAGCATTTT
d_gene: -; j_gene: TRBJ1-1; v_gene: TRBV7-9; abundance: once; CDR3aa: CASSLVESNTEAFF; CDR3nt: TGTGCCAGCAGCCTAGTAGAGTCGAACACTGAAGCTTTCTTT
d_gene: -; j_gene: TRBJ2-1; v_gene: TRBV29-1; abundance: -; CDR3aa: CSVGTGWGVNEQFF; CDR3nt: TGCAGCGTAGGGACGGGCTGGGGGGTGAATGAGCAGTTCTTC
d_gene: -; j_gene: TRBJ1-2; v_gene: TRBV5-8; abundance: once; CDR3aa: CASSFGWGLYGYTF; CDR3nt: TGTGCCAGCAGCTTTGGATGGGGCCTCTATGGCTACACCTTC
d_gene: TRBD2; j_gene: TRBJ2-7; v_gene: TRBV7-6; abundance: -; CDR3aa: CASSSPPSGSYEQYF; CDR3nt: TGTGCCAGCAGCTCCCCTCCTAGCGGGAGTTACGAGCAGTACTTC
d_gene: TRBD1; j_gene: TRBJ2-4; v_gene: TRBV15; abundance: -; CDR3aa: CATSRARTGGLNIQYF; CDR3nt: TGTGCCACCAGCAGGGCCCGGACAGGGGGCCTTAACATTCAGTACTTC
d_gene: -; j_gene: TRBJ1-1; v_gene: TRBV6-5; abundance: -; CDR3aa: CASGATEATEAFF; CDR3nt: TGTGCCAGCGGGGCCACCGAGGCCACTGAAGCTTTCTTT
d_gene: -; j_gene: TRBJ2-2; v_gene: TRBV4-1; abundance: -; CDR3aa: CASSQGFSANTGELFF; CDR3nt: TGCGCCAGCAGCCAAGGATTTTCCGCGAACACCGGGGAGCTGTTTTTT
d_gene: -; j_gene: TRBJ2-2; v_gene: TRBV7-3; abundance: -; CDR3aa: CASSLRGTPNTGELFF; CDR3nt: TGTGCCAGCAGCTTAAGGGGGACTCCGAACACCGGGGAGCTGTTTTTT
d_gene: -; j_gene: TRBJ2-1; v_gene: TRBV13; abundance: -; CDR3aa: CASSFSGGENLNEQFF; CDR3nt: TGTGCCAGCAGCTTTAGCGGTGGGGAGAACCTCAATGAGCAGTTCTTC
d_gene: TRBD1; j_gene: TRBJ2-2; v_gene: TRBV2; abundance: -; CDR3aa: CASREYSGGGGELFF; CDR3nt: TGTGCCAGCAGGGAGTACTCAGGGGGCGGCGGGGAGCTGTTTTTT
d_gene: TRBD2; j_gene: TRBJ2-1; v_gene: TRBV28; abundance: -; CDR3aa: CASSFWFLGTSGANEQFF; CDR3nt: TGTGCCAGCAGTTTTTGGTTTCTCGGGACTAGCGGAGCCAATGAGCAGTTCTTC
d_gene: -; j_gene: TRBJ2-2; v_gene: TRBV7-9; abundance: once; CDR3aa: CASSFQAAGELFF; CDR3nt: TGTGCCAGCAGCTTTCAGGCCGCCGGGGAGCTGTTTTTT
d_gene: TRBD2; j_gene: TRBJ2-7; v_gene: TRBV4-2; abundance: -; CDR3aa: CASSQVGLAGDEQYF; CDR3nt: TGTGCCAGCAGCCAAGTGGGACTAGCGGGAGACGAGCAGTACTTC
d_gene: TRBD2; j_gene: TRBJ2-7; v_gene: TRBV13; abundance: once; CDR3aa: CASSLGLAGASGEQYF; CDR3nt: TGTGCCAGCAGCTTAGGTCTAGCGGGAGCATCGGGCGAGCAGTACTTC
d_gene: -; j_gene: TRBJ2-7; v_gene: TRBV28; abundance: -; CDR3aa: CASSDPSEQYF; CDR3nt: TGTGCCAGCAGCGATCCCTCCGAGCAGTACTTC
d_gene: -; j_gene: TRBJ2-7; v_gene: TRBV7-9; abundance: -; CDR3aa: CASSLDGGFLSYEQYF; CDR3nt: TGTGCCAGCAGCTTAGATGGGGGGTTCCTGTCCTACGAGCAGTACTTC
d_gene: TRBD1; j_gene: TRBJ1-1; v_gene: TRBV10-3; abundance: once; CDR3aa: CASVDRENTEAFF; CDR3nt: TGTGCCTCCGTGGACAGGGAAAACACTGAAGCTTTCTTT
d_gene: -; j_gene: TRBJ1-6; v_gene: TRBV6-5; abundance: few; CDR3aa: CASSYWQGYNSPLHF; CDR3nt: TGTGCCAGCAGTTACTGGCAGGGGTATAATTCACCCCTCCACTTT
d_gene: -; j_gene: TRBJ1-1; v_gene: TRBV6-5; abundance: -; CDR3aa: CASSSRGGKNTEAFF; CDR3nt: TGTGCCAGCAGTTCTAGGGGGGGTAAGAACACTGAAGCTTTCTTT
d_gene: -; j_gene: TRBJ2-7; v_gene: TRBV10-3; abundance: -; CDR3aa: CAISESIGHEYEQYF; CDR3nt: TGTGCCATCAGTGAGTCGATTGGCCATGAGTACGAGCAGTACTTC
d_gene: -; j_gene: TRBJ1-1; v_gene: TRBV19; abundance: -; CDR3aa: CASSISRGTGTEAFF; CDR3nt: TGTGCCAGTAGTATTAGTAGGGGTACCGGGACTGAAGCTTTCTTT
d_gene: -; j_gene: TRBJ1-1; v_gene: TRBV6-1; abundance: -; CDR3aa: CASSDDYRAFF; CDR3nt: TGTGCCAGCAGTGACGACTATAGAGCTTTCTTT